The 9 T cell receptor beta chains below were found in one sample sequenced in a study of cytomegalovirus exposure and HLA in healthy donors. Use of 60 Vbeta and 13 Jbeta primers characterized the PCR. Profiled with immunoSEQ multiplex PCR; TCRdb holds only in-frame clones, not every one. The table has 130,000 or so clones, about 74% seen once. Source material: PBMCs. These receptors were obtained from a man aged 35-49 years in good health and CMV-seropositive.

J is TRBJ1-5 and V is TRBV7-8; D perhaps matches TRBD1 (6 bases). The V and J ends lost 5 bases and 5 bases respectively, with 22 bases between them. The CDR3 loop spans 17 amino acids. CDR1 and CDR2 from the germline V gene are SGHVS and FQNEAQ. The CDR3 protein is CASSPRGRATTDQPQHF. As DNA, the CDR3 is TGTGCCAGCAGCCCGAGGGGGAGGGCCACTACCGATCAGCCCCAGCATTTT.

The rearrangement links TRBV2 to TRBJ1-6, with D possibly TRBD1 on 6 matching bases. V was shortened by 6 bases and J by 3 bases, with 15 bases between the two germline ends. This CDR3 comprises 16 residues. Germline CDR1 and CDR2: SNHLY and FYNNEI. CDR3 region: CASRLQGRNYNSPLHF. The CDR3 DNA is TGTGCCAGCAGGCTACAGGGAAGGAACTATAATTCACCCCTCCACTTT.

The sample holds a few counts of this clone. The J gene is TRBJ2-2, the V gene TRBV27, with 7 bases matching TRBD2. With 5 bases clipped from V and 7 bases from J, the junction kept 7 bases outside the gene matches. The CDR3 has 14 residues. From germline, CDR1 is MNHEY and CDR2 SMNVEV (reference sequence). The chain's CDR3 is CASSLQRDVGELFF. DNA for the CDR3: TGTGCCAGCAGTCTGCAGCGGGATGTCGGGGAGCTGTTTTTT.

This sequence joins TRBV9 and TRBJ1-2; no clear D gene. Germline V gene data show CDR1 as SGDLS and CDR2 as YYNGEE. CDR3 length equals 15 residues. Between the trimmed V and J ends, which lost 4 bases and 4 bases, there was a span of 17 bases. The CDR3 loop is CASSPGVGGGYGYTF. The CDR3 region has the DNA TGTGCCAGCAGCCCCGGGGTGGGCGGAGGCTATGGCTACACCTTC.

Here the CDR3 reads CATSRDLPRDRVYQPQHF. The CDR3 DNA follows: TGTGCCACCAGCAGAGATTTGCCTCGGGACAGGGTTTATCAGCCCCAGCATTTT. V and J are TRBV15 and TRBJ1-5, with TRBD1 matching over 9 bases. The CDR3 spans 18 residues. Looked up from germline, CDR1 is LNHNV and CDR2 is YYDKDF (reference sequence). V trimming: 0 bases; J trimming: 5 bases; junction bases outside the gene matches: 11.

This chain connects TRBV5-1 to TRBJ2-7; D remains unclear. Germline V gene data show CDR1 as SGHRS and CDR2 as YFSETQ. V was trimmed by 0 bases and J by 3 bases, leaving 10 bases between them. The CDR3 loop spans 14 amino acids. The CDR3 loop reads CASSLGHGYYEQYF. DNA of the CDR3: TGCGCCAGCAGCTTGGGACATGGCTACTACGAGCAGTACTTC.

V gene TRBV5-1 combines with J gene TRBJ1-2; tentatively, D is TRBD1 (5 bases). Germline V gene sequence: CDR1 SGHRS, CDR2 YFSETQ. V lost 4 bases and J lost 1, with 14 bases in between. The CDR3 covers 15 residues. The CDR3 here is CASSVSGGGNYGYTF. The CDR3 bases are TGCGCCAGCAGCGTTTCCGGCGGGGGTAACTATGGCTACACCTTC.

Concerning this clone: A read error may account for a junction end that differs from germline. V usage is TRBV7-8 and J usage is TRBJ2-2; 9 bases fit TRBD2. The CDR3 is made up of 15 amino acids. Germline V gene lookup returns CDR1 SGHVS and CDR2 FQNEAQ. The CDR3 loop is CACSLSAGGVGELFF. CDR3 nucleotides: TGTGCCTGCAGCTTAAGTGCGGGAGGGGTCGGGGAGCTGTTTTTT. Complete variable domain (other parts from reference TRBV7-8 and TRBJ2-2): GAGVSQSPRYKVAKRGQDVALRCDPISGHVSLFWYQQALGQGPEFLTYFQNEAQLDKSGLPSDRFFAERPEGSVSTLKIQRTQQEDSAVYLCACSLSAGGVGELFFGEGSRLTVL.

This clone was found once. This sequence joins TRBV7-8 and TRBJ2-1; tentatively, D is TRBD2 (6 bases). The CDR3 contains 17 residues. Germline loops: CDR1 SGHVS, CDR2 FQNEAQ. With 5 bases removed from V and 0 bases from J, the gap between germline ends came to 17 bases. CDR3 nucleotides: TGTGCCAGCAGCCTACAACGGGGCGGGACCTCCTACAATGAGCAGTTCTTC. Translating it yields CASSLQRGGTSYNEQFF.